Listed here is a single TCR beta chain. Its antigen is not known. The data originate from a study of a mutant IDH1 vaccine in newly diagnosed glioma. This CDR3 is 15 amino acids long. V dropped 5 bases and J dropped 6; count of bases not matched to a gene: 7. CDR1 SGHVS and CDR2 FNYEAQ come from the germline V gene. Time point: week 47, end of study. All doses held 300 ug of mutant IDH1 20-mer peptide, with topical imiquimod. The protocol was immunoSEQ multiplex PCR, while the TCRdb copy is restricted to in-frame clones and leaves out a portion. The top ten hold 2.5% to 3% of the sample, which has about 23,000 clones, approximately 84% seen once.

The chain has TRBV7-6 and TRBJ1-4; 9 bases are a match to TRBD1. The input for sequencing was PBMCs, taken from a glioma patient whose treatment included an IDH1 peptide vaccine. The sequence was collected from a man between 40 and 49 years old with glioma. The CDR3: CASSPRQGVDEKLFF. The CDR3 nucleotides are TGTGCCAGCAGCCCGCGACAGGGGGTCGATGAAAAACTGTTTTTT.